In this sample, the clone carrying this T cell receptor beta chain turned up a few times. Its cognate antigen is unknown. Using immunoSEQ multiplex PCR, the repertoire was profiled, and TCRdb retains in-frame clones only, with some absent. The sample includes around 310,000 clones, roughly 79% of them seen just once. The data were obtained in a study of cytotoxic CD8 clonotypes in ibrutinib-treated CLL. In the study overall: Specimens for response were gathered following a median around a year of therapy, spanning 6 to 36. Study-level findings and limits: Rising at ibrutinib response, clonality subsequently fell back toward baseline at progression. In comparison with age-matched healthy donors, baseline clonality was higher and tracked circulating CD8+ T-cell counts.

The germline CDR1 and CDR2 sequences are SGHNT and YYREEE (reference sequence). The CDR3 length is 14 residues. The V gene lost 0 bases and the J gene lost 5 bases, with 8 bases spanning the gap. Around 2 micrograms of genomic DNA came from cryopreserved PBMCs for TCR beta libraries. The sample was PBMCs, taken before ibrutinib treatment. This receptor was identified in a human donor with chronic lymphocytic leukemia. The V gene is TRBV5-4, the J gene TRBJ1-4; D might be TRBD1 (6 bases). CDR3: CASSLGQVNEKLFF. In DNA form, the CDR3 reads TGTGCCAGCAGCTTGGGACAGGTCAATGAAAAACTGTTTTTT.